This TCR beta chain appears in the sequencing data of a study of shared clonotypes between healthy human individuals. Study background: The donors, a couple of women and a few men, were aged 18 to 49.

CDR3 length: 17 amino acids. Per germline, CDR1 KGHSH and CDR2 LQKENI. V shed 2 bases and J 2 bases; nucleotides not matched to a gene: 6. Each subset's genomic DNA was shared equally among a number of immunoSEQ plates. In the study's own analysis: Quality scores were absent from the junction-only immunoSEQ sequences, so filtering differed. TCRdb's table, derived via immunoSEQ multiplex PCR, lists solely in-frame clones and lacks some. The DNA was the basis for D and trimming; V, J and clone size are from that table. The data show about 470,000 clones, 75% to 85% seen once. The clonotype comes from a woman aged 40 to 49 in good health. Some clones in this sample may be carry-over from other donors' samples. The chain has TRBV18 and TRBJ2-1; 10 bases align to TRBD2. Sequencing was carried out using PBMCs. The DNA of the CDR3 is TGTGCCAGCTCACCAAAGACTAGCGGGCAGACCTACAATGAGCAGTTCTTC. Translated: CASSPKTSGQTYNEQFF.